This T cell receptor (beta chain) is drawn from a study of blood T cell repertoires in COVID-19 (dated by TCRdb to 2020 to 2021). Notes on the research overall: The collaborator samples originated in the United States, Italy and Spain and spanned the acute and convalescent phases of COVID-19. The prospective study material was composed of cDNA or gDNA derived from T cells, B-cell-depleted T cells, or PBMCs. Deeply sampled blood TCRbeta repertoires from subjects exposed to, actively infected with, or recovered from COVID-19 were included in the dataset. The repertoires were released in a freely available public database meant as a resource for research on the immune response to SARS-CoV-2. Samples came from the ongoing ImmuneRACE study (first 160 participants) plus 1,254 subjects from 6 global collaborators. Sample metadata almost always included a de-identified subject ID, COVID-19 status, age in years and sex. Where available, HLA class I and class II types were obtained from metadata supplied by the sample provider rather than from assay-based typing. On the study overall, not on this receptor specifically: Clinical and demographic metadata were provided uncurated, with the amount varying by source and participant.

Each collaborating institution followed its own protocols to collect whole blood in K2EDTA tubes. For TCRbeta analysis, collaborators shipped samples as frozen whole blood, isolated PBMCs, or DNA extracted from either of those sample types. To note about this clone: The antigen this receptor binds is unknown. The record has no base qualities; no much larger clone is one base away.

The immunoSEQ Assay, a bias-controlled multiplex PCR, was used to amplify TCRbeta CDR3 regions from genomic DNA. On the study's bioinformatics: Nucleated cell counts per sample were estimated from amplification of reference gene primers within the assay. Sequence reads were collapsed and filtered to measure the absolute abundance of every unique TCRbeta CDR3 rearrangement. For each sample, productive Simpson clonality was calculated as the square root of Simpson's diversity index across productive rearrangements. What TCRdb holds here is the immuneACCESS table cut down to in-frame rearrangements. Part of the clones is not present; checked against another copy, under half of the missing clones reflect an unresolved V gene, and the others are unexplained. The V and J calls and clone size are taken from that table; D and trimming were inferred from the DNA. For this sample the table gives approximately 94,000 clones, of which 70% to 90% were detected only once. The top ten constitute roughly 12% of the sample.

CDR1 and CDR2 are drawn from the germline V gene: MGHRA, YSYEKL. The CDR3 contains 15 residues, cysteine and phenylalanine counted. Solely the CDR3 DNA is kept, with 45 bases framed from the first base. Between the V and J ends, shortened by 6 bases and 4 bases respectively, the junction contains 16 bases. The sequenced sample was peripheral blood. The source of this sequence is a man aged 45-65 years with active or convalescent COVID-19. The rearrangement joined TRBV4-1 to TRBJ1-3, with no reliable assignment of the D segment. Read as DNA, the sequence is TGCGCCAGCAGGCGTACCCATCTAGAGGGAAACACCATATATTTT. Translated, it reads CASRRTHLEGNTIYF.